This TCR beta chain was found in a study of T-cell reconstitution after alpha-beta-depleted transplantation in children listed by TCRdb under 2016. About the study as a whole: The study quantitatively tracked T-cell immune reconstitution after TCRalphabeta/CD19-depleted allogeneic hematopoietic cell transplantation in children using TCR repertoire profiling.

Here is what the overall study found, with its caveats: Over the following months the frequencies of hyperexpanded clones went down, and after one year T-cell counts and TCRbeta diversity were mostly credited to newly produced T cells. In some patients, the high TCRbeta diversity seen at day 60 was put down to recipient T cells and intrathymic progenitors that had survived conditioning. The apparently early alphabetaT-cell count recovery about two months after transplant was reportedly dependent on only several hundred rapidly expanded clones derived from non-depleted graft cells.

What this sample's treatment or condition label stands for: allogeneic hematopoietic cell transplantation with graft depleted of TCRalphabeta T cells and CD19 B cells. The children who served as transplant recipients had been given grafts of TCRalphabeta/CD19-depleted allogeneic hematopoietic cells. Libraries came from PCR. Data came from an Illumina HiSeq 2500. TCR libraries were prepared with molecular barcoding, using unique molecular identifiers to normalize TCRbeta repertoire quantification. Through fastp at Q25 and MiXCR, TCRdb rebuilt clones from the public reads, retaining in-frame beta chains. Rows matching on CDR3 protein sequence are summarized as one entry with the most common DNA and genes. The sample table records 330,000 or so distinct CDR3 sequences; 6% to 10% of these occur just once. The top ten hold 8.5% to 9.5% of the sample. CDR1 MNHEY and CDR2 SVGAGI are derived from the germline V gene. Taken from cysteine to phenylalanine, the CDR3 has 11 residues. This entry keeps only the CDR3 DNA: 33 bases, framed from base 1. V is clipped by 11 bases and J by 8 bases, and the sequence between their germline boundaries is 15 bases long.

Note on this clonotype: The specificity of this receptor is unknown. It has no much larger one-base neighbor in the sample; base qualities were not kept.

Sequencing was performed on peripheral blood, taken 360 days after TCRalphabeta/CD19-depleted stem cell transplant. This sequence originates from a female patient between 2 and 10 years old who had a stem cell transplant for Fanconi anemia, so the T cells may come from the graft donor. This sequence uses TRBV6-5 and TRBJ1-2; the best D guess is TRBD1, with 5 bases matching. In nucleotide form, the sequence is TGTGCCGTAACAAGGGGAAACGGCTACACCTTC. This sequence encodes CAVTRGNGYTF.